The table lists the clone carrying this T cell receptor beta chain with a few counts. In patients aged 18 to 65, hyperthyroidism was newly diagnosed, with duration under 2 months. These data originate in a study of T cells in Graves' hyperthyroidism and ophthalmopathy. The CDR3 is made up of 15 amino acids. Germline values: CDR1 MNHNS, CDR2 SASEGT. After removal of 5 bases from V and 8 bases from J, the junction contained 5 bases not matched to a gene. Amplification yielded TCR beta CDR3 regions, with RNA transcripts as the source. An initial round of RT-PCR targeting the TCR CDR3 relied on the HTBI primer set. TCRdb called the multiplex PCR reads again in MiXCR, with one record for every CDR3 protein. The sample lists around 420,000 distinct CDR3 sequences; 12% to 15% were seen once.

This TCR derives from a young woman with Graves' hyperthyroidism. Sequencing was carried out using blood. The V gene is TRBV6-1, the J gene TRBJ2-1; 14 nucleotides align to TRBD2. Written as DNA, the CDR3 is TGTGCCAGCAGTTTGGGGACTAGCGGGAGCGATGAGCAGTTCTTC. Translated: CASSLGTSGSDEQFF.